Sequencing of this TCR beta chain was carried out in a study of T-cell reconstitution after alpha-beta-depleted transplantation in children. Study results and limitations: At one year after transplant, newly produced T cells mostly accounted for T-cell counts and diversity. High day-60 TCRbeta diversity in some patients came from surviving recipient T cells and thymic progenitors.

Preparing the TCRbeta library involved the use of unique molecular identifiers. TCRdb reprocessed the PCR reads with MiXCR, giving one entry per CDR3 protein. Of approximately 1,000,000 distinct CDR3 sequences listed, roughly 29% are singletons. Concerning this clonotype: The antigen remains undetermined.

The V gene's germline CDR1 is KGHDR and CDR2 SFDVKD. The V gene end was trimmed by 10 bases and the J gene end by 7 bases; junction bases not matched to a gene: 9. This CDR3 has 14 residues. Sequenced material: PBMCs, mostly from graft donor cells, taken 360 days after TCRalphabeta/CD19-depleted stem cell transplant. This clonotype was sampled from a boy under three years old who had a stem cell transplant for SCID, so the T cells may come from the graft donor. V gene TRBV24-1 combines with J gene TRBJ2-1; TRBD2 matches 10 bases. In DNA form, the CDR3 reads TGTGCCACTGGCCAACCGGGACTAGCGAATGAGCAGTTCTTC. Residues: CATGQPGLANEQFF.